This TCR beta chain appears in the sequencing data of a study of breast tumors, draining lymph nodes, adjacent tissues. Ten or more counts support this clonotype. Its antigen is unknown. Overall study findings and caveats: Findings are consistent with lymph node origin and intratumoral expansion of most tumor T cells. The lymph node origin of tumor T cells was framed as consistent with a hypothesis, not demonstrated.

TCRdb fed the multiplex PCR reads into MiXCR, producing one record per CDR3 protein. This table holds about 20,000 distinct CDR3 sequences, 45% to 60% found once. Germline CDR1 and CDR2: SGHNT and YYREEE (reference sequence). With 4 bases clipped from V and 7 bases from J, the junction kept 7 bases outside the gene matches. CDR3 length: 16 residues. The sequence was collected from a female donor with breast cancer. Some clones in this sample may be carry-over from other donors' samples. The chain joins TRBV5-4 to TRBJ1-6, with 11 bases matching TRBD1. Sequenced: breast tumor tissue. The CDR3 DNA reads as TGTGCCAGCAGCGGACGACGGGACAGGGGGAATTCACCCCTCCACTTT. Its translation is CASSGRRDRGNSPLHF.